This passage covers 8 T cell receptor beta chains from one sample sequenced in a study of blood T cell repertoires in COVID-19. Profiling relied on immunoSEQ multiplex PCR, and the TCRdb table lists in-frame clones only, not all of them. Counted here are 200,000 to 250,000 clones, around 85% occurring once; the ten biggest clones make up 3.8%. Sequencing was done on a sample of PBMCs or T cells enriched from blood (not recorded which). The source of these receptors is a middle-aged woman with acute COVID-19.

V gene TRBV7-9 combines with J gene TRBJ1-2; D is ambiguous. Trimming cost V 4 bases and J 8 bases, with 14 bases left between them. Germline CDR1 SEHNR, CDR2 FQNEAQ (reference sequence). The CDR3 totals 13 residues. The CDR3 coding sequence is TGTGCCAGCAGCTCTTTGACTCGCCTCGGCTACACCTTC. It encodes CASSSLTRLGYTF. Complete variable domain (other parts from reference TRBV7-9 and TRBJ1-2): DTGVSQNPRHKITKRGQNVTFRCDPISEHNRLYWYRQTLGQGPEFLTYFQNEAQLEKSRLLSDRFSAERPKGSFSTLEIQRTEQGDSAMYLCASSSLTRLGYTFGSGTRLTVV.

The chain carries TRBV27 and TRBJ2-7; 9 bases are a match to TRBD2. Germline V gene sequence: CDR1 MNHEY, CDR2 SMNVEV (reference sequence). This CDR3 region has 15 residues. Unmatched junction bases numbered 8, after V lost 5 bases and J lost 3 bases. Here the CDR3 reads CASSISGSIVYEQYF. The CDR3, as DNA: TGTGCCAGCAGTATTAGCGGGAGTATCGTCTACGAGCAGTACTTC.

The chain employs TRBV28 and TRBJ1-5, with D uncertain. Germline lookup yields CDR1 MDHEN and CDR2 SYDVKM. The CDR3 has 11 amino acids. Between the trimmed V and J ends, which lost 3 bases and 6 bases, there was a span of 3 bases. The CDR3 nucleotides are TGTGCCAGCAGTTTTAGTCAGCCCCAGCATTTT. This translates into CASSFSQPQHF.

The chain joins TRBV4-1 to TRBJ2-1, with D unclear. In germline, CDR1 is MGHRA, CDR2 YSYEKL. The CDR3 has 13 amino acids. The ends were cut back, 1 base at V and 6 bases at J, with 7 bases in the middle. CDR3 sequence reads: CASSQVWPNEQFF. The CDR3 DNA follows: TGCGCCAGCAGCCAAGTGTGGCCCAATGAGCAGTTCTTC.

This chain links TRBV18 with TRBJ2-7; 8 positions match TRBD2. The CDR3 sequence is 15 residues long. V lost 2 bases, J lost 2 bases, and 5 bases stayed unmatched. CDR1 KGHSH and CDR2 LQKENI come from the germline V gene. CDR3 residues: CASSPGTSGAYEQYF. DNA of the CDR3: TGTGCCAGCTCACCAGGAACTAGCGGAGCCTACGAGCAGTACTTC.

This clone appeared a few times. The identical CDR3 is also encoded by other nucleotide sequences in the sample. This chain joins TRBV19 and TRBJ1-5, with D tentatively TRBD1 (6 bases). The V gene's germline CDR1 is LNHDA and CDR2 SQIVND (reference sequence). The CDR3 length is 14 residues. V lost 5 bases and J 6 bases, leaving 14 bases between the germline ends. CDR3 residues: CASSQQGLGQPQHF. As DNA, the CDR3 is TGTGCCAGTAGTCAACAGGGCTTAGGTCAGCCCCAGCATTTT.

CDR3 bases: TGTGCCAGCAGTTGGGGCAGTAACTATGGCTACACCTTC. Its translation: CASSWGSNYGYTF. The rearrangement joins TRBV28 to TRBJ1-2, with D perhaps matching TRBD1 (5 bases). V dropped 4 bases and J dropped 1 base, with 7 bases sitting between them. In germline, CDR1 is MDHEN, CDR2 SYDVKM. This CDR3 comprises 13 residues.

CDR3 amino acids: CASSLGRGSSGNTIYF. For the CDR3, the DNA is TGTGCCAGCAGCTTAGGCAGGGGGTCCTCTGGAAACACCATATATTTT. The J gene is TRBJ1-3, the V gene TRBV11-3; TRBD1 aligns across 7 bases. V shed 1 base and J 0 bases; nucleotides not matched to a gene: 3. The CDR3 contains 16 residues. Germline values: CDR1 SGHNT, CDR2 YENEEA.